A selection of T cell receptor beta chains follows, all from one sample in a study of blood T cell repertoires in COVID-19. The table came from immunoSEQ multiplex PCR; TCRdb's copy has only in-frame clones and leaves some out. The sample has roughly 60,000 clones, around 77% seen once. The sequenced sample was peripheral blood. The receptors were gathered from a woman in her 70s with COVID-19, enrolled during active disease. Both conserved end residues are part of each CDR3. The order of the fields is V gene, J gene, clone size, D gene, CDR3 protein, CDR3 DNA. The D gene is left open where the match is weak. A row's size may be missing; if present it is once, few, many or a size class.

>TRBV6-2/TRBV6-3|TRBJ1-1|-|-
CASSYSPLTAGNTEAFF
TGTGCCAGCAGTTACTCCCCACTCACGGCAGGGAATACTGAAGCTTTCTTT
>TRBV14|TRBJ1-5|-|-
CASSQDMGGPQHF
TGTGCCAGCAGCCAAGATATGGGAGGGCCCCAGCATTTT
>TRBV7-3|TRBJ1-5|few|-
CASSPGRYSNQPQHF
TGTGCCAGCAGCCCAGGGAGGTATAGCAATCAGCCCCAGCATTTT
>TRBV9|TRBJ2-1|-|-
CASSPRGLVYNEQFF
TGTGCCAGCAGCCCTAGAGGCCTAGTGTACAATGAGCAGTTCTTC
>TRBV6-5|TRBJ1-6|-|TRBD1
CASRRTGGNSPLHF
TGTGCCAGCAGAAGGACAGGGGGTAATTCACCCCTCCACTTT
>TRBV7-2|TRBJ1-6|-|-
CASSLQGDSPLHF
TGTGCCAGCAGCCTACAGGGTGATTCACCCCTCCACTTT
>TRBV7-2|TRBJ1-6|-|TRBD1
CASSVGQGRSPLHF
TGTGCCAGCAGCGTGGGACAGGGTCGTTCACCCCTCCACTTT
>TRBV6-5|TRBJ2-7|-|TRBD1
CASNRGRGSYEQYF
TGTGCCAGCAACAGGGGGCGCGGATCCTACGAGCAGTACTTC
>TRBV5-8|TRBJ1-5|-|-
CASSSDPEYQPQHF
TGTGCCAGCAGCTCCGACCCGGAGTATCAGCCCCAGCATTTT
>TRBV24-1|TRBJ1-1|-|-
CATQPGQGNTEAFF
TGTGCCACCCAACCCGGACAAGGCAACACTGAAGCTTTCTTT
>TRBV18|TRBJ2-4|-|-
CASSPNSWAKNIQYF
TGTGCCAGCTCGCCAAACAGTTGGGCCAAAAACATTCAGTACTTC
>TRBV6-5|TRBJ2-7|-|TRBD1
CASRRDRGIYEQYF
TGTGCCAGCAGGAGGGACAGGGGTATCTACGAGCAGTACTTC
>TRBV6-1|TRBJ1-2|-|-
CASSEVGGYTF
TGTGCCAGCAGTGAAGTCGGTGGCTACACCTTC
>TRBV3-1/TRBV3-2|TRBJ1-4|-|-
CASSPRQANGEKLFF
TGTGCCAGCAGCCCCCGACAGGCCAACGGTGAAAAACTGTTTTTT
>TRBV9|TRBJ2-3|few|TRBD2
CASSGSGPSTDTQYF
TGTGCCAGCAGCGGTAGCGGGCCTAGCACAGATACGCAGTATTTT
>TRBV4-3|TRBJ1-4|-|-
CASSPGGEELFF
TGCGCCAGCAGCCCGGGCGGGGAGGAACTGTTTTTT
>TRBV6-5|TRBJ2-5|-|TRBD2
CASSSLAGAETQYF
TGTGCCAGCAGTTCGCTAGCGGGAGCGGAGACCCAGTACTTC
>TRBV5-1|TRBJ2-3|-|-
CASSFTGSETDTQYF
TGCGCCAGCAGCTTTACAGGGTCGGAGACAGATACGCAGTATTTT
>TRBV12-5|TRBJ2-1|-|TRBD2
CASVFSGGLYNEQFF
TGTGCTAGTGTCTTTTCGGGGGGGCTTTACAATGAGCAGTTCTTC
>TRBV7-2|TRBJ2-3|once|TRBD1
CASSPKPGGGTDTQYF
TGTGCCAGCAGCCCAAAACCAGGGGGTGGCACAGATACGCAGTATTTT
>TRBV5-1|TRBJ1-3|-|-
CASSPLGSSGNTIYF
TGCGCCAGCAGCCCGTTGGGGAGCTCTGGAAACACCATATATTTT